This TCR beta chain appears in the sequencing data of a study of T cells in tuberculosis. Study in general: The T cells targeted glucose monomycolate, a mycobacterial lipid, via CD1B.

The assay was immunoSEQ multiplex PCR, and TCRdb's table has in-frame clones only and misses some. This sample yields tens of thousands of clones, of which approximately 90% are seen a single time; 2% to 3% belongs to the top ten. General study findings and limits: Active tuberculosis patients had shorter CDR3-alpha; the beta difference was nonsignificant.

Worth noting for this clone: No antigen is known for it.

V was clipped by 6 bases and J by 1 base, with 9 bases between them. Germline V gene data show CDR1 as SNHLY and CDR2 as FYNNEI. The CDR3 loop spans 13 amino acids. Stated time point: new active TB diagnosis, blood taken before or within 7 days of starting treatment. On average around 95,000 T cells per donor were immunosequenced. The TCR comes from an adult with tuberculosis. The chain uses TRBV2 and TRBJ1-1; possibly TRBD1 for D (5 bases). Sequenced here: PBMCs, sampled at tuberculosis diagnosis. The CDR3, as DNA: TGTGCCAGCAGCTCCACAGGGAACACTGAAGCTTTCTTT. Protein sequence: CASSSTGNTEAFF.